The entry below describes one T cell receptor beta chain. Its antigen is unidentified. This specimen comes from a study of cytomegalovirus exposure and HLA in healthy donors. On the study more broadly: The 120 validation repertoires were produced on the same platform as the 650 or so repertoires of the first cohort. This was reported in a later analysis.

Generated by immunoSEQ multiplex PCR, the TCRdb table keeps only in-frame clones and is missing some. The top ten hold roughly 3% of the sample, which has around 200,000 clones, 80% to 90% seen once. Study-wide results and caveats: The study designated roughly 150 TCR beta chains cytomegalovirus-associated. In the 130 or so validation repertoires, approximately 94% of cluster scores exceeded 0, per a later analysis. TCR sequences were mostly rare, though some public TCRs occurred in many donors.

V trimming: 8 bases; J trimming: 4 bases; junction bases outside the gene matches: 3. Germline CDR1 SNHLY, CDR2 FYNNEI. CDR3 length: 12 amino acids. The chain combines TRBV2 with TRBJ2-3, with 7 bases fitting TRBD2. The receptor's source is a woman under 30 in good health and CMV-seronegative. Sequencing was done on a sample of PBMCs. CDR3 in amino acids: CASRGLADTQYF. The CDR3 coding sequence is TGTGCCAGCCGCGGACTAGCAGATACGCAGTATTTT. Based on the CDR3 plus reference TRBV2 and TRBJ2-3, the full variable domain is EPEVTQTPSHQVTQMGQEVILRCVPISNHLYFYWYRQILGQKVEFLVSFYNNEISEKSEIFDDQFSVERPDGSNFTLKIRSTKLEDSAMYFCASRGLADTQYFGPGTRLTVL.